Given below is one TCR beta chain in context. No antigen is known for it. These data come from a study of blood T cells in healthy people across ages. The overall study: Template switching caught about one barcoded beta molecule for each two T cells. Broader study findings: Diversity was estimated from one million T cells, and these estimates were considered underestimates. PBMCs left unsorted prevented a conclusive naive versus antigen-experienced comparison.

After removal of 0 bases from V and 2 bases from J, the junction contained 13 bases not matched to a gene. The CDR3 is 19 amino acids. CDR1 and CDR2 (germline): LGHNA, YNFKEQ. Those donating, healthy Caucasian individuals from Russia, were aged roughly 6 to 90. A sample-barcoded 5' primer and a J-beta primer mix were used in a second PCR of roughly 6 to 11 cycles. One entry per CDR3 protein, called by TCRdb with MiXCR from the 5' RACE reads. Here the sample spans about 1.4 million distinct CDR3 sequences, approximately 59% being singletons. The TCR was taken from a man between 18 and 29 years old in good health. The chain links TRBV4-2 to TRBJ1-1; 9 bases are shared with TRBD1. Sequences were obtained from blood. In DNA form, the CDR3 reads TGTGCCAGCAGCCAAGAGGTTCCGGGACAGGGCAGTGGAAACACTGAAGCTTTCTTT. As protein: CASSQEVPGQGSGNTEAFF.